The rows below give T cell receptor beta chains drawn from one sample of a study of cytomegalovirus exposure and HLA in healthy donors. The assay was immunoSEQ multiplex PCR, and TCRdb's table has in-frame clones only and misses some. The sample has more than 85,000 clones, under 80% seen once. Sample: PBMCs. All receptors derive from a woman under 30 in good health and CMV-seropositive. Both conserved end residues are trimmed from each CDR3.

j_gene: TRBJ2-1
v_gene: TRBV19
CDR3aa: ASSSGLAVEQF

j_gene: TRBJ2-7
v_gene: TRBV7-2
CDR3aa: ASAGTSGYEQY

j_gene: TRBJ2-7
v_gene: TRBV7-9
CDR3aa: ASSYTYEQY

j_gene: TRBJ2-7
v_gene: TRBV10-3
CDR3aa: AISQVTATYEQY

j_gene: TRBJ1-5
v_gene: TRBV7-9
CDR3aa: ASSKDNNQPQH

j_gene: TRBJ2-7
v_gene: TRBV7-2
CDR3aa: ASSPGGVGSTRY

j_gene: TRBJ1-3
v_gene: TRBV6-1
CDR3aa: ASSITGGRGNTIY

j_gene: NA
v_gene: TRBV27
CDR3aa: ASSSKYEQY

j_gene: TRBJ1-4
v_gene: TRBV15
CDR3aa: ATSARGGTGGEKLF

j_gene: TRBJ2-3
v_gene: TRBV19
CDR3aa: ATRVAGATDTQY

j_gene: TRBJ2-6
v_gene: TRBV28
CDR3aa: ASSAREAGANVLT

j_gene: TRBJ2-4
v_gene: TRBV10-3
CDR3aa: AISTDSQNIQY

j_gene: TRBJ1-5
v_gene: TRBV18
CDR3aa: ASSPIDQGPQH

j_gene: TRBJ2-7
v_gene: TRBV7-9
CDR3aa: ASSSGSAYEQY

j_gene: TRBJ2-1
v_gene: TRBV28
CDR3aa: ASSFGLAAYNEQF

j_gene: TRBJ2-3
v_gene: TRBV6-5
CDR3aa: ASLEQGVTDTQY

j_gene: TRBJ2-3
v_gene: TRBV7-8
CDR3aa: ASSLVESTDTQY

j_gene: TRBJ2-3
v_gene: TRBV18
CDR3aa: ASSRSGLVADTQY

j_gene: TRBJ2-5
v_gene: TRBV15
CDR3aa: ATSRILAEETQY

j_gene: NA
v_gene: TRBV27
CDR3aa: ASSHGRGSYEQY

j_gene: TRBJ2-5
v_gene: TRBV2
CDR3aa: ASTRDQETQY

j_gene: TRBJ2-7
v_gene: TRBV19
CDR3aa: ASSIRLADSYEQY

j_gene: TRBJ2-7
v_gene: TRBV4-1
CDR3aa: ASSQRGYEQY

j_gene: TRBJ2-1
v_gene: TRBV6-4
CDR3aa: ASSDSAGSGNEQF

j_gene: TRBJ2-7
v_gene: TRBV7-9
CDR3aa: ASSGSGSSYEQY

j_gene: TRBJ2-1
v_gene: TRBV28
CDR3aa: ASGTSVTDNEQF

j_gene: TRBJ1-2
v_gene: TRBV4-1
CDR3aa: ASSHVMKDFVYGYT

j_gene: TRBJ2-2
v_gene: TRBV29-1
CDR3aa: SVEGWQSGTGELF

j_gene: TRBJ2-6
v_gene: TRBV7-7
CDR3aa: ASGQPGANVLT

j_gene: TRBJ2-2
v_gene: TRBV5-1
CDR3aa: ASSFIAGELF

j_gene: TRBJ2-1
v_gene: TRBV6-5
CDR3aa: ASSFRDTFHEQF

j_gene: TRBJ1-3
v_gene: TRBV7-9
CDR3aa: ASSSDRGHGNTIY

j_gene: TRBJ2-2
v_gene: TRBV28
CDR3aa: ASSLRGGGSTGELF

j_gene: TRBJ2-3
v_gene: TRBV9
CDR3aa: ASSVVGEADTQY

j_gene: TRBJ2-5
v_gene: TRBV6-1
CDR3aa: ASSDRGPQY

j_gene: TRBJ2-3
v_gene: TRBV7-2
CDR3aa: ASSLDRGSDTQY

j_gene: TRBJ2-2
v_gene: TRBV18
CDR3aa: ASSPRDSGELF

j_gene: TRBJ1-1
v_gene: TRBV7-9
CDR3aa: ASSFNSLNTEAF

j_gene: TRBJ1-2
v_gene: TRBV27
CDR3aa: ASSLSAGDYGYT

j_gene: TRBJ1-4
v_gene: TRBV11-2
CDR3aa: ASSPRIGGASEKLF

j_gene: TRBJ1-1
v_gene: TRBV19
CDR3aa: ASRGTGDIEAF

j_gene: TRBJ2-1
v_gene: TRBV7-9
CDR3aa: ASSPLGLAGVRNEQF

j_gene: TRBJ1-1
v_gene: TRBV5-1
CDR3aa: ASSLDTVNTEAF

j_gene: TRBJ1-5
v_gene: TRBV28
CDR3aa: ASSARTVNQPQH

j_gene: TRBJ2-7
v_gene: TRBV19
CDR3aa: ASSISGGAYEQY

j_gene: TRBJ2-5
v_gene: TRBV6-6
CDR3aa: ASHTPAPQGEETQY

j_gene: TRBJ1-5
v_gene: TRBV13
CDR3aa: ASSAVGLNQPQH

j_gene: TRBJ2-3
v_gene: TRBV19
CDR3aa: ASSIDSDSTDTQY

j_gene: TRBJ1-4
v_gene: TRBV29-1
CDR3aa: SSLETGENEKLF

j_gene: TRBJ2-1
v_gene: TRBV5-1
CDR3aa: ASSEILAAYPSYNEQF

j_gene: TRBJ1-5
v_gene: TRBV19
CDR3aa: ATTGRGVQPQH

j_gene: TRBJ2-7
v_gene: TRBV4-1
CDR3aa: ASSPRGAGGPGLYEQY

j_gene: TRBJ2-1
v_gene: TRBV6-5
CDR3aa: ATSGRASYNEQF